Listed here is a single T cell receptor (beta chain). The source of the sample is a study of Ad26.COV2.S vaccination and SARS-CoV-2 variants. Study summary: Intramuscularly, Ad26.COV2.S was given either once or twice, 56 days apart.

Generated by immunoSEQ multiplex PCR, the TCRdb table keeps only in-frame clones and is missing some. The data contain more than 300,000 clones, 75% to 90% of them singletons. Treatment: some 19 received Ad26.COV2.S at low or high dose, single or two shots; about 5 received placebo; per-sample allocation not given. Specimens were obtained on day 63 following the first vaccine or placebo injection. The shot given was an Ad26 vector that makes Wuhan-strain SARS-CoV-2 spike. V dropped 4 bases and J dropped 5; count of bases not matched to a gene: 12. The CDR3 is made up of 16 amino acids. In germline, CDR1 is LGHDT, CDR2 YNNKEL (reference sequence).

The chain combines TRBV3-1 (or the pseudogene TRBV3-2) with TRBJ1-1, with 8 bases fitting TRBD1. This TCR was recovered from a person between 18 and 65 years old who received the Ad26.COV2.S COVID-19 vaccine or a placebo. Sample: peripheral blood, taken in a trial of Ad26.COV2.S vaccine versus placebo. CDR3 DNA: TGTGCCAGCAGCCTTATTGTAGGACAGGGAGGAACTGAAGCTTTCTTT. It encodes CASSLIVGQGGTEAFF.